What follows are 27 T cell receptor beta chains derived from one specimen sequenced in a study of blood T cell repertoires in COVID-19. Only in-frame clones appear in the TCRdb table, and some are missing; sequencing was by immunoSEQ multiplex PCR. The data show about 71,000 clones, about nine tenths seen once. The specimen was peripheral blood. The origin of the receptors is a woman aged 18-30 years with acute or convalescent COVID-19.

The V gene is TRBV13, the J gene TRBJ2-1, with 8 positions matching TRBD1. Germline lookup yields CDR1 PRHDT and CDR2 FYEKMQ (reference sequence). V lost 0 bases and J lost 4; bases outside the gene matches: 2. This CDR3 has 15 amino acids. CDR3 in amino acids: CASSLGRGLYNEQFF. The CDR3 DNA reads as TGTGCCAGCAGCTTAGGCAGGGGGCTTTACAATGAGCAGTTCTTC.

The chain combines TRBV12-3 or TRBV12-4 with TRBJ1-1; D is unclear. This CDR3 is built from 11 residues. Trimming stripped 5 bases from V and 5 bases from J, with 6 bases between. CDR3 sequence: CASSRGTEAFF. The CDR3 DNA reads as TGTGCCAGCAGTCGCGGAACTGAAGCTTTCTTT.

The chain recombines TRBV7-6 with TRBJ1-1; D might be TRBD1 (6 bases). The CDR3 has 16 amino acids. The V end was cut by 1 base, the J end by 5 bases, with 17 bases between. Germline V lookup: CDR1 SGHVS, CDR2 FNYEAQ. The CDR3 DNA sequence: TGTGCCAGCAGCTTAGGGGGGCGTAGTCTTAGGACTGAAGCTTTCTTT. Its protein product is CASSLGGRSLRTEAFF.

The chain recombines TRBV2 with TRBJ1-4; TRBD1 agrees at 9 bases. The ends lost 7 bases at V and 7 bases at J; junction bases unmatched: 7. The CDR3 contains 14 residues. CDR1 is SNHLY, CDR2 FYNNEI, per germline. CDR3 protein: CASTPDRGGEKLFF. The DNA for the CDR3 is TGTGCCAGCACCCCGGACAGGGGAGGTGAAAAACTGTTTTTT.

V and J are TRBV28 and TRBJ2-2; 11 positions match TRBD2. CDR1 is MDHEN, CDR2 SYDVKM, per germline. The CDR3 contains 16 residues. Unmatched junction bases numbered 7, after V lost 6 bases and J lost 4 bases. The CDR3 sequence: CASRSIAGGITGELFF. Here the CDR3 DNA reads TGTGCCAGCAGATCTATAGCGGGGGGGATCACCGGGGAGCTGTTTTTT.

The chain employs TRBV6-2 or TRBV6-3 and TRBJ2-2, with 12 bases matching TRBD2. Germline V lookup: CDR1 MNHEY, CDR2 SVGEGT. Losses at the gene ends were 1 base for V and 6 bases for J; bases not matched to a gene: 9. This CDR3 contains 18 residues. The CDR3 sequence is CASSYFPTSGSVSGELFF. The CDR3 DNA reads as TGTGCCAGCAGTTACTTCCCGACTAGCGGGAGTGTATCCGGGGAGCTGTTTTTT.

This chain connects TRBV5-1 to TRBJ1-2; a possible D gene is TRBD1 (6 bases). Trimming pared 0 bases from V and 2 bases from J, leaving 14 bases between. CDR3 size: 16 residues. Germline CDR1 is SGHRS and CDR2 is YFSETQ. The CDR3 is CASSLGGPRVNYGYTF. CDR3 sequence (DNA): TGCGCCAGCAGCTTGGGGGGGCCCAGGGTCAACTATGGCTACACCTTC.

The chain couples TRBV6-2 or TRBV6-3 to TRBJ1-1, with a weak D call TRBD1 (6 bases). The CDR3 totals 15 residues. V dropped 5 bases and J dropped 6 bases, with 19 bases sitting between them. Germline lookup yields CDR1 MNHEY and CDR2 SVGEGT. This CDR3 is CASSPQGRASAEAFF. DNA of the CDR3: TGTGCCAGCAGTCCCCAGGGGAGGGCTAGCGCTGAAGCTTTCTTT.

This chain links TRBV2 with TRBJ1-6; the D is unclear. V was clipped by 8 bases and J by 7 bases, with 12 bases between them. CDR1 is SNHLY, CDR2 FYNNEI, per germline. The CDR3 is made up of 13 amino acids. CDR3 amino acids: CASGSSRNSPLHF. In DNA, the CDR3 is TGTGCCAGCGGTTCAAGCCGGAATTCACCCCTCCACTTT.

Only one count was recorded for this clone. CDR3 nucleotide sequence: TGTGCCAGCAGCTATCAGTTGACAGCGAGCTCTGGAAACACCATATATTTT. Translating gives CASSYQLTASSGNTIYF. This chain uses TRBV7-9 with TRBJ1-3; the D gene is possibly TRBD1 (5 bases). Germline CDR1 reads SEHNR; CDR2 reads FQNEAQ (reference sequence). The CDR3 is 17 amino acids. V was trimmed by 4 bases and J by 0 bases, leaving 16 bases between them.

This clone was seen only a few times. CDR3 loop: CASSFTGGWSDTEAFF. The CDR3 nucleotides are TGTGCCAGCAGCTTCACAGGGGGCTGGAGTGACACTGAAGCTTTCTTT. This chain uses TRBV11-2 with TRBJ1-1; 9 nucleotides match TRBD1. The CDR3 is made up of 16 amino acids. Looked up from germline, CDR1 is SGHAT and CDR2 is FQNNGV. J gave up 3 bases and V 3 bases, and 8 bases lay outside the gene matches.

V and J are TRBV28 and TRBJ1-5, with 7 bases that match TRBD1. Trimming at V came to 1 base and at J to 1 base, leaving 13 bases not matched to a gene. The CDR3 is made up of 19 amino acids. From germline, CDR1 is MDHEN and CDR2 SYDVKM. The CDR3 loop reads CASSLFDWMRGQSNQPQHF. In nucleotides, the CDR3 is TGTGCCAGCAGTTTATTTGATTGGATGAGGGGGCAAAGCAATCAGCCCCAGCATTTT.

This chain uses TRBV18 with TRBJ1-1; no firm D call. V lost 2 bases and J 1 base, leaving 8 bases between the germline ends. The CDR3 extends over 14 amino acids. Germline CDR1 is KGHSH and CDR2 is LQKENI. The CDR3 DNA sequence: TGTGCCAGCTCACCAGGGCAGGAGAACACTGAAGCTTTCTTT. Protein: CASSPGQENTEAFF. The full variable domain, in which reference TRBV18 and TRBJ1-1 provide the parts outside the CDR3, is NAGVMQNPRHLVRRRGQEARLRCSPMKGHSHVYWYRQLPEEGLKFMVYLQKENIIDESGMPKERFSAEFPKEGPSILRIQQVVRGDSAAYFCASSPGQENTEAFFGQGTRLTVV.

The rearrangement uses TRBV7-9 and TRBJ2-1; 12 bases match TRBD2. Trimming took 5 bases from V and 10 from J; bases not matched to a gene: 9. The germline V gene has CDR1 SEHNR and CDR2 FQNEAQ (reference sequence). CDR3 length: 15 residues. The CDR3 here is CASSSGLAGQWEQFF. DNA for the CDR3: TGTGCCAGCAGCAGTGGACTAGCGGGACAATGGGAGCAGTTCTTC.

J is TRBJ2-1 and V is TRBV7-8; D might be TRBD2 (6 bases). Deletions cut 7 bases from V and 3 bases from J, with 16 bases between. The CDR3 sequence is 15 residues long. Germline CDR1 reads SGHVS; CDR2 reads FQNEAQ. CDR3 nucleotide sequence: TGTGCCAGCAATAAGGAGGGGCAATACTACAATGAGCAGTTCTTC. Amino acid sequence: CASNKEGQYYNEQFF.

The V gene is TRBV7-8, the J gene TRBJ2-2; D unresolved. The germline CDR1 and CDR2 sequences are SGHVS and FQNEAQ. The CDR3 covers 13 residues. V gave up 2 bases and J gave up 4 bases, with 5 bases separating them. The CDR3 sequence is CASSLSLTGELFF. DNA of the CDR3: TGTGCCAGCAGCTTATCCCTCACCGGGGAGCTGTTTTTT.

V is TRBV18 and J is TRBJ2-5, with a tentative D call TRBD2 (5 bases). Germline CDR1 and CDR2: KGHSH and LQKENI. V was cut by 3 bases and J by 5 bases, with 7 bases left in between. This CDR3 has 12 residues. The CDR3 sequence: CASSPEEETQYF. The CDR3 DNA follows: TGTGCCAGCTCACCGGAGGAGGAGACCCAGTACTTC.

The chain is built from TRBV30 and TRBJ2-1; 10 nucleotides align to TRBD2. Germline values: CDR1 GTSNPN, CDR2 SVGIG (reference sequence). This CDR3 region has 18 residues. Trimming took 2 bases from V and 2 from J; bases not matched to a gene: 12. The CDR3 protein is CAWSRLAGVARTYNEQFF. The CDR3 DNA is TGTGCCTGGAGTCGGCTAGCGGGGGTGGCCAGGACCTACAATGAGCAGTTCTTC. Drawing the rest from reference TRBV30 and TRBJ2-1, the complete variable domain is SQTIHQWPATLVQPVGSPLSLECTVEGTSNPNLYWYRQAAGRGLQLLFYSVGIGQISSEVPQNLSASRPQDRQFILSSKKLLLSDSGFYLCAWSRLAGVARTYNEQFFGPGTRLTVL.

The chain is built from TRBV5-6 and TRBJ1-2, with a tentative D call TRBD1 (6 bases). The CDR3 is 15 residues long. Trimming stripped 2 bases from V and 3 bases from J, with 14 bases between. Germline CDR1 reads SGHDT; CDR2 reads YYEEEE. The CDR3 DNA follows: TGTGCCAGCAGCTTCCAAATTCAGGGGTACTATGGCTACACCTTC. Translating gives CASSFQIQGYYGYTF.

This clone was recorded a few times. V gene TRBV6-1 combines with J gene TRBJ1-2; TRBD1 is a possible D gene (6 bases). Trimming stripped 0 bases from V and 6 bases from J, with 14 bases between. The CDR3 has 15 amino acids. Germline V CDR1 and CDR2: MNHNS, SASEGT. CDR3: CASSEAGGGPDGYTF. The CDR3 region has the DNA TGTGCCAGCAGTGAAGCGGGGGGGGGCCCAGATGGCTACACCTTC.

V is TRBV14 and J is TRBJ1-5; 7 positions match TRBD1. The CDR3 loop spans 18 amino acids. The germline V gene encodes CDR1 SGHDN and CDR2 FVKESK. J was trimmed by 0 bases and V by 7 bases; bases with no gene match: 15. This CDR3 reads CASTSGQYRTYSNQPQHF. CDR3 in DNA: TGTGCCAGCACCTCGGGACAGTACAGGACCTATAGCAATCAGCCCCAGCATTTT.

The rearrangement joins TRBV13 to TRBJ2-1; 12 nucleotides line up with TRBD2. J was trimmed by 6 bases and V by 1 base; bases with no gene match: 10. Germline CDR1 reads PRHDT; CDR2 reads FYEKMQ (reference sequence). There are 18 residues in the CDR3. The CDR3 DNA reads TGTGCCAGCAGCTTAGCGCTGGGACTAGCGGGCTTCCCCAATGAGCAGTTCTTC. This gives the protein CASSLALGLAGFPNEQFF. Supplemented by reference TRBV13 and TRBJ2-1, the full variable domain reads AAGVIQSPRHLIKEKRETATLKCYPIPRHDTVYWYQQGPGQDPQFLISFYEKMQSDKGSIPDRFSAQQFSDYHSELNMSSLELGDSALYFCASSLALGLAGFPNEQFFGPGTRLTVL.

The J gene is TRBJ1-1, the V gene TRBV20-1; D uncertain. CDR3 size: 15 residues. V lost 3 bases and J 0 bases, leaving 14 bases between the germline ends. Germline CDR1 reads DFQATT; CDR2 reads SNEGSKA (reference sequence). CDR3 region: CSASFTLLMNTEAFF. The CDR3 region has the DNA TGCAGTGCTAGTTTCACACTACTCATGAACACTGAAGCTTTCTTT.

The CDR3 DNA sequence: TGTGCCAGCAGTCGTGACATCTTCTATGGCTACACCTTC. It yields the protein CASSRDIFYGYTF. The chain recombines TRBV2 with TRBJ1-2, with no clear D. CDR1 is SNHLY and CDR2 is FYNNEI in the germline V gene. The CDR3 extends over 13 amino acids. V lost 5 bases to trimming and J lost 4 bases, with 11 bases between them. The variable domain in full, completed from reference TRBV2 and TRBJ1-2, reads EPEVTQTPSHQVTQMGQEVILRCVPISNHLYFYWYRQILGQKVEFLVSFYNNEISEKSEIFDDQFSVERPDGSNFTLKIRSTKLEDSAMYFCASSRDIFYGYTFGSGTRLTVV.

The chain uses TRBV18 and TRBJ2-3; D ambiguous. CDR3 size: 14 residues. From germline, CDR1 is KGHSH and CDR2 LQKENI. With 0 bases removed from V and 1 base from J, the gap between germline ends came to 5 bases. The CDR3 nucleotides are TGTGCCAGCTCACCACCCTCTGGCACAGATACGCAGTATTTT. Translation: CASSPPSGTDTQYF.

The chain carries TRBV18 and TRBJ1-1; perhaps TRBD1 as D (5 bases). V was trimmed by 6 bases and J by 0 bases, leaving 14 bases between them. Looked up from germline, CDR1 is KGHSH and CDR2 is LQKENI. CDR3 length: 15 amino acids. The CDR3 bases are TGTGCCAGCTCGTCCGGGAGGGGAATGAACACTGAAGCTTTCTTT. Its protein is CASSSGRGMNTEAFF.

V is TRBV14 and J is TRBJ1-2; D not resolved. The length of the CDR3 is 13 residues. Germline V gives CDR1 SGHDN, CDR2 FVKESK. V lost 4 bases to trimming and J lost 6 bases, with 12 bases between them. CDR3 loop: CASSRGRGDGYTF. For the CDR3, the DNA is TGTGCCAGCAGCCGTGGACGGGGAGATGGCTACACCTTC.